This TCR beta chain was captured by sequencing in a study of shared clonotypes between healthy human individuals. Study-level results: Sharing across four donors was highest in naive CD4 (around 5%) and lowest in memory CD8 (roughly 0.4%). Non-shared clonotypes had lower generation probabilities than clonotypes shared by all four sorted-subset donors. Researchers sampled blood only, noting tissue repertoires likely differ.

There were only Caucasian adults among the donors, and all lived in Nashville, Tennessee. The repertoire was sequenced with immunoSEQ multiplex PCR; TCRdb's copy has only in-frame clones and lacks some. The sample holds hundreds of thousands of clones; around four fifths are singletons and the top ten take 1.5% to 2%. With respect to this clone: Its antigen is undetermined.

This CDR3 spans 13 amino acids. Per the germline V gene, CDR1 is MNHNY and CDR2 is SVGAGI (reference sequence). The germline V and J ends were trimmed by 4 bases and 2 bases, with 9 bases remaining between them. The chain is built from TRBV6-6 and TRBJ2-7; a possible D gene is TRBD2 (6 bases). This sequence was found in a woman in her 30s in good health. The sample taken for sequencing was memory CD4+ T cells sorted from blood. Subset given: CD45RA-negative fraction. The CDR3 loop is CASSFRETYEQYF. CDR3 DNA: TGTGCCAGCAGTTTCCGGGAGACCTACGAGCAGTACTTC.